These 7 T cell receptor beta chains originate from one sample sequenced in a study of blood T cell repertoires in COVID-19. Measured with immunoSEQ multiplex PCR; TCRdb has only the in-frame clones, and not every one. The data contain fewer than 500,000 clones, approximately 80% of them singletons. Material for sequencing was peripheral blood. The receptors originated from a human donor with acute or convalescent COVID-19. The donor label of this sample is uncertain.

The chain uses TRBV5-1 and TRBJ1-1; D might be TRBD1 (5 bases). Trimming cost V 2 bases and J 4 bases, with 12 bases left between them. This CDR3 spans 14 amino acids. Germline V lookup: CDR1 SGHRS, CDR2 YFSETQ. CDR3 bases: TGCGCCAGCAGCTTAATCCAGGGAGGCACTGAAGCTTTCTTT. Translating it yields CASSLIQGGTEAFF.

The CDR3 bases are TGCGCCAGCAGCCCCCTCCAGGGGGCGGGCGGGGAGACCCAGTACTTC. Encoded protein: CASSPLQGAGGETQYF. The V call is TRBV5-1, the J call TRBJ2-5, with 8 bases fitting TRBD1. V lost 4 bases and J lost 5; bases outside the gene matches: 13. Germline values: CDR1 SGHRS, CDR2 YFSETQ. This CDR3 comprises 16 residues.

V and J are TRBV3-1 (or the pseudogene TRBV3-2) and TRBJ1-5, with D uncertain. The CDR3 extends over 14 amino acids. V was shortened by 0 bases and J by 3 bases, with 6 bases between the two germline ends. Germline V gene sequence: CDR1 LGHDT, CDR2 YNNKEL (reference sequence). Written as DNA, the CDR3 is TGTGCCAGCAGCCAAGATCTAATCAATCAGCCCCAGCATTTT. This translates into CASSQDLINQPQHF.

This sequence joins TRBV27 and TRBJ2-1; D could derive from TRBD1 or TRBD2 (9 bases each). This CDR3 is built from 21 residues. In germline, CDR1 is MNHEY, CDR2 SMNVEV (reference sequence). Trimming shortened V by 8 bases and J by 7 bases, and 39 bases separated the two germline ends. The CDR3 region is CASRRGATGGVLGLARNEQFF. The CDR3 DNA reads as TGTGCCAGCCGCCGGGGGGCGACAGGGGGGGTTCTAGGACTAGCGCGGAATGAGCAGTTCTTC.

V and J are TRBV29-1 and TRBJ1-1; D unresolved. Germline values: CDR1 SQVTM, CDR2 ANQGSEA. The CDR3 extends over 13 amino acids. With 2 bases removed from V and 2 bases from J, the gap between germline ends came to 9 bases. The CDR3: CSVERGINTEAFF. The CDR3 bases are TGCAGCGTTGAACGGGGAATAAACACTGAAGCTTTCTTT.

The chain has TRBV21-1 and TRBJ2-1; no DNA check was done on the table's D call, TRBD1. TRBV21-1 is a listed pseudogene. The CDR3 loop spans 15 amino acids. The CDR3 loop reads CASSKAGALDNEQFF. In nucleotides, the CDR3 is TGTGCCAGCAGCAAAGCAGGGGCGTTGGACAATGAGCAGTTCTTC.

The genes are TRBV3-1 (or the pseudogene TRBV3-2) and TRBJ1-1; D uncertain. Germline CDR1 and CDR2: LGHDT and YNNKEL (reference sequence). V dropped 6 bases and J dropped 2 bases, with 10 bases sitting between them. This CDR3 has 13 amino acids. The CDR3 DNA reads as TGTGCCAGCAGGCTAAGTAAAAACACTGAAGCTTTCTTT. It yields the protein CASRLSKNTEAFF.